The 17 T cell receptor beta chains reported below all come from one sample, sequenced in a study of blood T cells in healthy people across ages. Then a second PCR, running about 6 to 11 cycles, was carried out with a sample-barcoded 5' primer and a J-beta primer mix. MiXCR, applied by TCRdb to the 5' RACE reads, yields one record per CDR3 protein. The sample has fewer than 950,000 distinct CDR3 sequences; 36% are singletons. Sequenced input: blood. These receptors were collected from a man younger than 35 in good health.

This clonotype was observed a few times. The chain employs TRBV9 and TRBJ1-2; D is unresolved. V dropped 0 bases and J dropped 9 bases, with 12 bases sitting between them. Per the germline V gene, CDR1 is SGDLS and CDR2 is YYNGEE. The CDR3 spans 13 residues. CDR3 sequence reads: CASSVATDGSYTF. The CDR3 nucleotides read TGTGCCAGCAGCGTAGCTACGGATGGTAGCTACACCTTC.

This clonotype was counted a few times. The chain is built from TRBV12-3 or TRBV12-4 and TRBJ1-3; 10 positions match TRBD1. CDR3 length: 16 amino acids. V trimming: 1 base; J trimming: 7 bases; junction bases outside the gene matches: 7. CDR3 in DNA: TGTGCCAGCAGTTTAGGGACCCCGGGACAGGGGAACACCATATATTTT. This translates into CASSLGTPGQGNTIYF.

The rearrangement joins TRBV6-2 or TRBV6-3 to TRBJ2-3, with D unclear. Germline lookup yields CDR1 MNHEY and CDR2 SVGEGT. The V and J ends lost 8 bases and 0 bases respectively, with 18 bases between them. This CDR3 spans 16 amino acids. The CDR3 DNA is TGTGCCAGCGATCACCCTCTCCGGAAAAGCACAGATACGCAGTATTTT. Amino acids: CASDHPLRKSTDTQYF.

The chain uses TRBV3-1 and TRBJ1-1; D is perhaps TRBD1 (6 bases). This CDR3 contains 13 residues. Trimming stripped 6 bases from V and 11 bases from J, with 19 bases between. Germline V gene data show CDR1 as LGHDT and CDR2 as YNNKEL (reference sequence). CDR3 region: CASSPRSQGNAFF. The CDR3 DNA reads as TGTGCCAGCAGTCCCCGCAGCCAGGGGAATGCTTTCTTT.

This clonotype was counted between two and nine times. The chain recombines TRBV6-2 or TRBV6-3 with TRBJ2-5; D is possibly TRBD1 (6 bases). The ends were cut back, 5 bases at V and 2 bases at J, with 9 bases in the middle. This CDR3 has 13 residues. Germline V gene lookup returns CDR1 MNHEY and CDR2 SVGEGT. The CDR3 nucleotides are TGTGCCAGCAGTACTGGACAGCAAGAGACCCAGTACTTC. Amino acids: CASSTGQQETQYF.

This clonotype was seen only a few times. The CDR3 DNA reads as TGCAGTGCTAGAGATGGGAACAGGGGGCTTCCGGCGTCCATAGGAGCTTTCTTT. Its translation is CSARDGNRGLPASIGAFF. The J gene is TRBJ1-1, the V gene TRBV20-1, with 9 bases aligning to TRBD1. Germline CDR1 and CDR2: DFQATT and SNEGSKA (reference sequence). V lost 0 bases, J lost 10 bases, and 21 bases stayed unmatched. CDR3 length: 18 residues.

The chain joins TRBV3-1 to TRBJ2-2; perhaps TRBD2 as D (5 bases). The CDR3 runs to 14 residues. Per the germline V gene, CDR1 is LGHDT and CDR2 is YNNKEL (reference sequence). The V and J ends lost 7 bases and 6 bases respectively, with 15 bases between them. Here the CDR3 DNA reads TGTGCCAGCACAAGACTCGGGCGGGCCGGGGAGCTGTTTTTT. Translation gives CASTRLGRAGELFF.

The chain combines TRBV9 with TRBJ2-6; D tentatively fits TRBD1 or TRBD2 (5 bases each). Trimming removed 0 bases from V and 0 bases from J, with 19 bases in between. The CDR3 extends over 20 amino acids. Germline V gene lookup returns CDR1 SGDLS and CDR2 YYNGEE. The CDR3 loop is CASSVGLRGYSGSGANVLTF. The CDR3 bases are TGTGCCAGCAGCGTAGGACTAAGGGGATATTCGGGCTCTGGGGCCAACGTCCTGACTTTC.

Concerning this clonotype itself: This clone may be a read error of a much larger clone one base away. The missing conserved phenylalanine or tryptophan at the end of this CDR3 makes a read error likely. The chain is built from TRBV12-3 or TRBV12-4 and TRBJ2-3, with D tentatively TRBD2 (5 bases). The CDR3 loop spans 14 amino acids. Between the trimmed V and J ends, which lost 2 bases and 4 bases, there was a span of 10 bases. In DNA, the CDR3 is TGTGCCAGCAGTTTAAATCTGGGAGCAGATACGCAGTATTCT. Translated: CASSLNLGADTQYS.

V gene TRBV6-6 combines with J gene TRBJ2-5; TRBD1 or TRBD2 may be the D gene (5 bases each). This CDR3 has 13 residues. Per the germline V gene, CDR1 is MNHNY and CDR2 is SVGAGI (reference sequence). The germline V and J ends were trimmed by 2 bases and 4 bases, with 8 bases remaining between them. The DNA of the CDR3 is TGTGCCAGCAGTTACAGGGACGCAGAGACCCAGTACTTC. Its translation is CASSYRDAETQYF.

This clonotype has just a few counts. The rearrangement uses TRBV12-3 or TRBV12-4 and TRBJ2-2; no definite D call. The CDR3 length is 15 residues. With 2 bases removed from V and 4 bases from J, the gap between germline ends came to 11 bases. CDR3 residues: CASSLWAYLTGELFF. In nucleotides, the CDR3 is TGTGCCAGCAGTTTATGGGCGTACCTCACCGGGGAGCTGTTTTTT.

This clonotype was detected only a few times. The chain carries TRBV29-1 and TRBJ1-2; D is perhaps TRBD1 (5 bases). Per germline, CDR1 SQVTM and CDR2 ANQGSEA. The CDR3 consists of 12 residues. Between the trimmed V and J ends, which lost 1 base and 8 bases, there was a span of 11 bases. CDR3 DNA: TGCAGCGTTGAAGCGATGGGGCACGGCTACACCTTC. The encoded protein is CSVEAMGHGYTF.

This rearrangement joins TRBV4-3 to TRBJ1-2; no reliable D call. Deletions cut 1 base from V and 8 bases from J, with 23 bases between. The CDR3 totals 17 residues. Per the germline V gene, CDR1 is LGHNA and CDR2 is YSLEER. The CDR3, as DNA: TGCGCCAGCAGCCAAGCTATCGAGCAGCCCAGAGTTGGGGGCTACACCTTC. It encodes CASSQAIEQPRVGGYTF.

The V and J genes are TRBV5-1 and TRBJ2-5; 9 bases align to TRBD2. V dropped 0 bases and J dropped 11; count of bases not matched to a gene: 11. CDR1 is SGHRS, CDR2 YFSETQ, per germline. The CDR3 has 15 residues. This CDR3 is CASSLGGSGGSKQYF. CDR3 nucleotides: TGCGCCAGCAGCTTGGGAGGTAGCGGGGGAAGCAAGCAGTACTTC.

The chain uses TRBV18 and TRBJ1-4, with D possibly TRBD1 on 5 matching bases. The CDR3 is 15 amino acids. V was trimmed by 3 bases and J by 0 bases, leaving 8 bases between them. The germline gives CDR1 KGHSH, CDR2 LQKENI. The CDR3 sequence: CASSPAGSTNEKLFF. CDR3 sequence (DNA): TGTGCCAGCTCACCGGCAGGGTCAACTAATGAAAAACTGTTTTTT.

The chain joins TRBV6-2 or TRBV6-3 to TRBJ1-1; 8 bases are a match to TRBD1. In germline, CDR1 is MNHEY, CDR2 SVGEGT. This CDR3 region has 14 residues. V was clipped by 5 bases and J by 6 bases; unmatched bases: 8. The CDR3 DNA follows: TGTGCCAGCAGTCTCAGGGGGCAGAGCTCTGAAGCTTTCTTT. Encoded protein: CASSLRGQSSEAFF.

V usage is TRBV4-3 and J usage is TRBJ2-5; D is uncertain. CDR1 is LGHNA, CDR2 YSLEER, per germline. V was cut by 5 bases and J by 5 bases, with 18 bases left in between. The CDR3 consists of 15 residues. In DNA, the CDR3 is TGCGCCAGCAGCACCCACCTGAGTCCGGGCGAGACCCAGTACTTC. It translates to CASSTHLSPGETQYF.